This section outlines one T cell receptor beta chain sequence together with its context. The target antigen is unknown. Here immunoSEQ multiplex PCR was the method, and the copy in TCRdb shows in-frame clones only, minus some. The profile shows about 200,000 clones, around 90% of them singletons. These data belong to a study of cytomegalovirus exposure and HLA in healthy donors. Broader study findings: Clusters of TCRs from the first cohort tended to co-occur in the 100 to 150 validation repertoires (as a later analysis found).

Sequencing was carried out using PBMCs. The origin of this receptor is a young woman in good health and CMV-seropositive.

CDR3 DNA sequence: TGCGCCAGCAGCTTGGCTAGCGGGAAGTTCGAGACCCAGTACTTC. Residues: CASSLASGKFETQYF. V is TRBV5-1 and J is TRBJ2-5; 9 bases map to TRBD2. Germline V gene data show CDR1 as SGHRS and CDR2 as YFSETQ. The J segment lost 5 bases and the V segment lost 0 bases, leaving 5 bases of the junction unmatched. The CDR3 is 15 amino acids.